This T cell receptor beta chain was obtained from a study of identical twins. Findings and caveats of the study: Cord blood's abundant beta clonotypes had fewer insertions, unlike memory repertoires. Out-of-frame TCR alpha sharing observed in monozygotic twins exceeded model estimates.

This clonotype occurred many times. Its cognate antigen is unknown. Unique molecular identifiers were present on the cDNA, and a universal primer site came from template switching. TCRdb reprocessed the 5' RACE reads via MiXCR and lists one record per CDR3 protein. The data contain hundreds of thousands of distinct CDR3 sequences, about 7.3% of them singletons. Trimming cost V 0 bases and J 4 bases; bases outside gene matches: 8. Germline lookup yields CDR1 SGHDT and CDR2 YYEEEE. This CDR3 has 18 residues. This sample also appeared in a second study, on yellow fever vaccine responses in identical twins. As that report states: Twins showed a vaccine T cell response that reportedly seemed partly convergent, partly personalized.

The source material was memory (CD45RO+) T cells sorted from blood. This rearrangement joins TRBV5-6 to TRBJ2-3; TRBD2 aligns across 13 bases. The receptor was isolated from a woman aged 18 to 35 in good health. The CDR3 sequence: CASSLGPRTSGRADTQYF. CDR3 DNA: TGTGCCAGCAGCTTGGGCCCGAGGACTAGCGGGAGAGCAGATACGCAGTATTTT.